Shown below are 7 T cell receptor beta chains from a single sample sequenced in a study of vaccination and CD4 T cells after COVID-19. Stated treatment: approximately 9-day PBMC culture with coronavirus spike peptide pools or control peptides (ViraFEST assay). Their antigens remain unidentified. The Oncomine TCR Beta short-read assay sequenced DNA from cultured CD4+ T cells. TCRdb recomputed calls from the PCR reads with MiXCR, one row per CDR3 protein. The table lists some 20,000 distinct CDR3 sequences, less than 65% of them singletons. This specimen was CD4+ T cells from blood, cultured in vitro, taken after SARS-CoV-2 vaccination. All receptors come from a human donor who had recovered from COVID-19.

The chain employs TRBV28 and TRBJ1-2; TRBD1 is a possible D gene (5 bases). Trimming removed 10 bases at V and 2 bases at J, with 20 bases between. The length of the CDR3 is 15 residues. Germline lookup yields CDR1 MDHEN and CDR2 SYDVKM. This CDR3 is CATTTTKEGNYGYTF. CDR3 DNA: TGTGCCACCACGACGACAAAAGAGGGGAACTATGGCTACACCTTC.

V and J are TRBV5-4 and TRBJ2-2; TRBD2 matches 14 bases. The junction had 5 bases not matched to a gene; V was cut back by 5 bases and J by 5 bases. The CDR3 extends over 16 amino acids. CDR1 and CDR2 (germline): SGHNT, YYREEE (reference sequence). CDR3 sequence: CASSKGLAGDTGELFF. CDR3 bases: TGTGCCAGCAGTAAGGGACTAGCGGGAGATACCGGGGAGCTGTTTTTT.

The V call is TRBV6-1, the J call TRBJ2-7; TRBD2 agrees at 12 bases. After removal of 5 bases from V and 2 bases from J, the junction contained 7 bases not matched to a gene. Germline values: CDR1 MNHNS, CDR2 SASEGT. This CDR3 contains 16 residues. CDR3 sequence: CASSRLAGAFPYEQYF. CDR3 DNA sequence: TGTGCCAGCAGTCGACTAGCGGGAGCGTTCCCCTACGAGCAGTACTTC.

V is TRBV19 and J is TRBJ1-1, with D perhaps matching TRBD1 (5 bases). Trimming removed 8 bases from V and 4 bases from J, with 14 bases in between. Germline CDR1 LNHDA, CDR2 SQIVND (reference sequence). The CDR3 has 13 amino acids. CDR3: CASEDKVGTEAFF. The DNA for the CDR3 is TGTGCCAGTGAGGACAAAGTCGGCACTGAAGCTTTCTTT.

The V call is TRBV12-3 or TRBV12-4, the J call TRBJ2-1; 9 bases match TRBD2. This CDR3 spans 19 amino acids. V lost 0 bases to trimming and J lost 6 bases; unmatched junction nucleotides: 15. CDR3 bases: TGTGCCAGCAGTTTAGCGCTCCGTAATGGCGGGAGGGCCCTCAATGAGCAGTTCTTC. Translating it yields CASSLALRNGGRALNEQFF.

The CDR3 sequence: CASRKDSAAFF. CDR3 sequence (DNA): TGTGCCAGCAGAAAGGACAGCGCAGCTTTCTTT. J is TRBJ1-1 and V is TRBV12-3 or TRBV12-4; TRBD1 is a possible D gene (6 bases). The CDR3 is made up of 11 amino acids. V was trimmed by 6 bases and J by 10 bases, leaving 12 bases between them.

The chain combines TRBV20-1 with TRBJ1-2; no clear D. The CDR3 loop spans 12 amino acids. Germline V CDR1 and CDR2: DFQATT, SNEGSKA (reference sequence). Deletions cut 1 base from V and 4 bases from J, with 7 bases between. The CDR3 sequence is CSARVEGYGYTF. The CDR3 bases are TGCAGTGCTAGAGTTGAGGGCTATGGCTACACCTTC.